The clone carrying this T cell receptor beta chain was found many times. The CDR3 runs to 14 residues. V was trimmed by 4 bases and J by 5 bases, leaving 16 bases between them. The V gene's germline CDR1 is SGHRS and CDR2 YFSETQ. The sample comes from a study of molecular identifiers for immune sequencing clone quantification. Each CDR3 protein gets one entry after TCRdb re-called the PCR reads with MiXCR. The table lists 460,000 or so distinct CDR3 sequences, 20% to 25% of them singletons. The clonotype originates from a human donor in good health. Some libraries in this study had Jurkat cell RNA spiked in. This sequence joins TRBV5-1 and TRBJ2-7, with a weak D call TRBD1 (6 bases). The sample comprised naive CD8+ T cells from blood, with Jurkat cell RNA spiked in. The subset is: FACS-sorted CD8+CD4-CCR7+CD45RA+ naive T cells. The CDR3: CASSLTGTLHEQYF. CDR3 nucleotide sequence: TGCGCCAGCAGCCTTACAGGGACACTCCACGAGCAGTACTTC.